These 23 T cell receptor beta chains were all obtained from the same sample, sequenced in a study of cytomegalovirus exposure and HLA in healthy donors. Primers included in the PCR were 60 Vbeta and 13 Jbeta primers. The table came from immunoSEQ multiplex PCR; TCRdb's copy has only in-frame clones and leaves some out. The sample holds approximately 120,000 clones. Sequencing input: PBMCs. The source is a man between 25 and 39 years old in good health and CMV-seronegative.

CDR3 nucleotides: TGCGCCAGCAGCTTGGGTTTGATAGGACAGGTTGGGGAAAAACTGTTTTTT. Protein product: CASSLGLIGQVGEKLFF. The rearrangement joins TRBV5-1 to TRBJ1-4, with TRBD1 matching 7 bases. The germline CDR1 and CDR2 sequences are SGHRS and YFSETQ. V shed 0 bases, J shed 8 bases, and the junction held 13 bases outside the gene matches. The CDR3 length is 17 residues.

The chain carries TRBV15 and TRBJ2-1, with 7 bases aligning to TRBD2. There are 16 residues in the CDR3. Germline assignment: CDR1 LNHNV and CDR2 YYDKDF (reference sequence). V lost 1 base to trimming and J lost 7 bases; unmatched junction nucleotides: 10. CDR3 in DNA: TGTGCCACCAGCAGAGCCCAACCGGGAGGAGGGAATGAGCAGTTCTTC. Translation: CATSRAQPGGGNEQFF.

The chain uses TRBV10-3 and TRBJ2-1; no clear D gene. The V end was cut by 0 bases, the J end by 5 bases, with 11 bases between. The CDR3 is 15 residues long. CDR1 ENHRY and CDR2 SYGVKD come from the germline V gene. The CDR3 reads CAISESRQSNNEQFF. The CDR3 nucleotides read TGTGCCATCAGTGAGTCGAGGCAGTCTAACAATGAGCAGTTCTTC.

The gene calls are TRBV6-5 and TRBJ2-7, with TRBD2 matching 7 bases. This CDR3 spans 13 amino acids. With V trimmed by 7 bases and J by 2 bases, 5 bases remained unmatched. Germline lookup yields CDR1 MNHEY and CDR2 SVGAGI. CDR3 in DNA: TGTGCCAGCACGGCTAGCGGAACCTACGAGCAGTACTTC. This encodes CASTASGTYEQYF.

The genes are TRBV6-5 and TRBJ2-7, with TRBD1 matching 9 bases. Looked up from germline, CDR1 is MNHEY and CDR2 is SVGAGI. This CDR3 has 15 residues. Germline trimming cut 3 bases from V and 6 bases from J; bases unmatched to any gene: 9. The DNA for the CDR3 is TGTGCCAGCAGTTATGGGGACAGGGAGTCGTTCGAGCAGTACTTC. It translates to CASSYGDRESFEQYF.

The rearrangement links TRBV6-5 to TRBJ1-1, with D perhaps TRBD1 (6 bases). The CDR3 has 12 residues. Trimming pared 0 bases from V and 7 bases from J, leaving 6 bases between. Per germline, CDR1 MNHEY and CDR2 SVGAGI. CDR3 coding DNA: TGTGCCAGCAGTTACTCGACAGGTGAAGCTTTCTTT. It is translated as CASSYSTGEAFF.

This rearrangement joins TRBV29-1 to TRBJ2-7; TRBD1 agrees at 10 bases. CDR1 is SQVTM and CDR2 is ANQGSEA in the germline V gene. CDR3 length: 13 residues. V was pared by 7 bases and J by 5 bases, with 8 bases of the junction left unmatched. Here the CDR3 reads CSAGDRGKHEQYF. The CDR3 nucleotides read TGCAGCGCCGGGGACAGGGGAAAACACGAGCAGTACTTC.

CDR3 sequence reads: CASSPPGVYGYTF. In nucleotides, the CDR3 is TGTGCCAGTAGCCCGCCAGGGGTCTATGGCTACACCTTC. The chain recombines TRBV19 with TRBJ1-2, with TRBD1 as a possible D gene (6 bases). Germline CDR1 is LNHDA and CDR2 is SQIVND (reference sequence). This CDR3 spans 13 amino acids. V lost 6 bases and J 4 bases, leaving 12 bases between the germline ends.

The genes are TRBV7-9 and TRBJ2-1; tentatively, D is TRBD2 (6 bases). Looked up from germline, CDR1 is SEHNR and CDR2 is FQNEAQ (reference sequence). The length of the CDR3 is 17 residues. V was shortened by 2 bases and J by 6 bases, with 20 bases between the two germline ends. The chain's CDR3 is CASSLTGLTRLPNEQFF. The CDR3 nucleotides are TGTGCCAGCAGCTTAACCGGACTAACCAGACTCCCCAATGAGCAGTTCTTC.

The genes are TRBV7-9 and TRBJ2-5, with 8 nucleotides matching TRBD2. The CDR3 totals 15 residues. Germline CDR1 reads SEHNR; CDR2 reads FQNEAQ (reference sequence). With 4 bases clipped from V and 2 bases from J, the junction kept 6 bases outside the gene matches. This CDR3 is CASSYGRANQETQYF. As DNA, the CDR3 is TGTGCCAGCAGCTACGGGAGGGCCAATCAAGAGACCCAGTACTTC.

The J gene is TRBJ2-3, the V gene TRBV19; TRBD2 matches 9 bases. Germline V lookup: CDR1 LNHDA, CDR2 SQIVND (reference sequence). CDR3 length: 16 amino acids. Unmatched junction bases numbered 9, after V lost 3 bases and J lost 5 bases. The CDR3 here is CASSMAGGPVEDTQYF. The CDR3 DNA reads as TGTGCCAGTAGTATGGCGGGAGGGCCAGTGGAAGATACGCAGTATTTT.

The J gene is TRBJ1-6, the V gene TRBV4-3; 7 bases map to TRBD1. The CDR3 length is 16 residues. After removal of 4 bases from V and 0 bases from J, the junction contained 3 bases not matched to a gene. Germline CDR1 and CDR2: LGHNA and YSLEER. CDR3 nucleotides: TGCGCCAGCAGCCTGGACAGGAGCTCCTATAATTCACCCCTCCACTTT. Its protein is CASSLDRSSYNSPLHF.

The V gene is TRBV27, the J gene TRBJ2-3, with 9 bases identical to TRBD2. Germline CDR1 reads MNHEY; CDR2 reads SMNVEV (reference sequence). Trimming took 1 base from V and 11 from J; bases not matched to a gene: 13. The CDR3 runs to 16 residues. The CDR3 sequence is CASSLLASGVSKGQYF. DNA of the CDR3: TGTGCCAGCAGTTTATTAGCTAGCGGGGTCTCTAAGGGGCAGTATTTT.

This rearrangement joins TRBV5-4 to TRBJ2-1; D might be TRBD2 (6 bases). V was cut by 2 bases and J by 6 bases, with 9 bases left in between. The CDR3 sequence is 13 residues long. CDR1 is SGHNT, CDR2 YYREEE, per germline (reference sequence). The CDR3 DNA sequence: TGTGCCAGCAGCTTTTCCGGGGGCAATGAGCAGTTCTTC. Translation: CASSFSGGNEQFF.

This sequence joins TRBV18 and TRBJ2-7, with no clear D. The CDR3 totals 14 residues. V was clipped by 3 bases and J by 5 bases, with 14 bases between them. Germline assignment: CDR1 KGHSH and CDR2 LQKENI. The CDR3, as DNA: TGTGCCAGCTCACCGGCGTGGGCCATTGACGAGCAGTACTTC. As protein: CASSPAWAIDEQYF.

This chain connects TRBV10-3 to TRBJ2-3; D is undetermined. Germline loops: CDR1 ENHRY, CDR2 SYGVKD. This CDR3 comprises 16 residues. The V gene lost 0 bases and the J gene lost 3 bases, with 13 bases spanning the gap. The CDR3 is CAISESSRGETDTQYF. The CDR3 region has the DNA TGTGCCATCAGTGAGTCTAGCAGAGGAGAAACAGATACGCAGTATTTT.

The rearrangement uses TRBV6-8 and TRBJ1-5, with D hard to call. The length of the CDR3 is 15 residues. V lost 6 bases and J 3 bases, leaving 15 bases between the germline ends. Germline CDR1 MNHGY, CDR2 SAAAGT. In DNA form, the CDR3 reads TGTGCCAGCAGCAAAGGACGGGGTAACAATCAGCCCCAGCATTTT. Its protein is CASSKGRGNNQPQHF.

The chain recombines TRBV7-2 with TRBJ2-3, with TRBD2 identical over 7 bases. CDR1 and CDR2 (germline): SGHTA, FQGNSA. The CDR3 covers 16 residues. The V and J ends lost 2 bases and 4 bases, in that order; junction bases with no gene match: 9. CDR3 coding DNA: TGTGCCAGCAGCTTAATGGCGGGAGAGGGGTCAGATACGCAGTATTTT. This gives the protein CASSLMAGEGSDTQYF.

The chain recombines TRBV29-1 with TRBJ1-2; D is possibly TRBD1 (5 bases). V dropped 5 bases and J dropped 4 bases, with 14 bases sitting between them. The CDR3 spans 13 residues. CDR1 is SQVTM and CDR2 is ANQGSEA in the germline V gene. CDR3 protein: CSVLTEAFYGYTF. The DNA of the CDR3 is TGCAGCGTTCTGACAGAGGCATTCTATGGCTACACCTTC. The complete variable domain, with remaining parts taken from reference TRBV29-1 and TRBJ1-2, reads SAVISQKPSRDICQRGTSLTIQCQVDSQVTMMFWYRQQPGQSLTLIATANQGSEATYESGFVIDKFPISRPNLTFSTLTVSNMSPEDSSIYLCSVLTEAFYGYTFGSGTRLTVV.

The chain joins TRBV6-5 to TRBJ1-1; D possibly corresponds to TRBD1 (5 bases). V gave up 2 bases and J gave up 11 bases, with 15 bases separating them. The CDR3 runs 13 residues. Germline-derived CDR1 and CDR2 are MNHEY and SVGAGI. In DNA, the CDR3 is TGTGCCAGCAGTTACCTTGGAGGGGATCGTGCTTTCTTT. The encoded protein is CASSYLGGDRAFF.

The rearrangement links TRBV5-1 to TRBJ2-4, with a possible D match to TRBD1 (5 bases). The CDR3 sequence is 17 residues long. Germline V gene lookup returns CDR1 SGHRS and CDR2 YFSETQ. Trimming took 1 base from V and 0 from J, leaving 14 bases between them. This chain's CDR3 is CASSLSASGPAKNIQYF. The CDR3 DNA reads TGCGCCAGCAGCTTGTCCGCGTCAGGGCCAGCCAAAAACATTCAGTACTTC.

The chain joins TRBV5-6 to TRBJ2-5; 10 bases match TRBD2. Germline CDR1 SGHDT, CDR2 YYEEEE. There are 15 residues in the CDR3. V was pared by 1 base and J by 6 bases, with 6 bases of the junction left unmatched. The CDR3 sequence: CASSLRKREGQTQYF. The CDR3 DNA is TGTGCCAGCAGCTTGAGGAAGCGGGAGGGCCAGACCCAGTACTTC.

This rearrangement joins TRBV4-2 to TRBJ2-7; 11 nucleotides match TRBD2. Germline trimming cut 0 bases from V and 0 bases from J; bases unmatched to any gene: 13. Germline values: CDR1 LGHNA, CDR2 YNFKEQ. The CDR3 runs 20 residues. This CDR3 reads CASSQDLLAGGLGSSYEQYF. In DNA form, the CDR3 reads TGTGCCAGCAGCCAAGATCTCCTAGCGGGAGGCCTTGGGAGCTCCTACGAGCAGTACTTC.